One and the same sample provided the 32 T cell receptor beta chains below, sequenced in a study of blood T cell repertoires in COVID-19. TCRdb keeps only in-frame clones here, not all; method: immunoSEQ multiplex PCR. The sample has approximately 78,000 clones, approximately 90% seen once. Sequencing was done on a sample of peripheral blood. The receptors originated from a man over 45 with COVID-19, enrolled during active disease.

The rearrangement uses TRBV18 and TRBJ1-5; possible D gene TRBD1, 5 bases. Between the trimmed V and J ends, which lost 3 bases and 4 bases, there was a span of 10 bases. The CDR3 runs to 14 residues. Germline V gene data show CDR1 as KGHSH and CDR2 as LQKENI. Here the CDR3 reads CASSPNQGNQPQHF. In nucleotides, the CDR3 is TGTGCCAGCTCACCGAATCAGGGAAATCAGCCCCAGCATTTT.

The chain combines TRBV5-5 with TRBJ2-2; D is unclear. The CDR3 sequence is 13 residues long. V was cut by 2 bases and J by 6 bases, with 8 bases left in between. Germline lookup yields CDR1 SGHKS and CDR2 YYEKEE (reference sequence). CDR3 bases: TGTGCCAGCAGCTTCCATCGGTCCGGGGAGCTGTTTTTT. Translated, it gives CASSFHRSGELFF.

The J gene is TRBJ2-5, the V gene TRBV5-4; 10 nucleotides agree with TRBD1. From germline, CDR1 is SGHNT and CDR2 YYREEE (reference sequence). This CDR3 region has 14 residues. Trimming at V came to 4 bases and at J to 6 bases, leaving 6 bases not matched to a gene. Here the CDR3 DNA reads TGTGCCAGCAGCCAGGGACAGGGGCGACAGACCCAGTACTTC. It yields the protein CASSQGQGRQTQYF.

V and J are TRBV5-4 and TRBJ1-2, with D hard to call. CDR3 size: 13 residues. V lost 4 bases to trimming and J lost 1 base, with 8 bases between them. Germline V gives CDR1 SGHNT, CDR2 YYREEE (reference sequence). The CDR3 nucleotides are TGTGCCAGCAGCCGGGGAGGTAACTATGGCTACACCTTC. The encoded protein is CASSRGGNYGYTF. Full variable domain (missing parts from reference TRBV5-4 and TRBJ1-2): ETGVTQSPTHLIKTRGQQVTLRCSSQSGHNTVSWYQQALGQGPQFIFQYYREEENGRGNFPPRFSGLQFPNYSSELNVNALELDDSALYLCASSRGGNYGYTFGSGTRLTVV.

This chain joins TRBV30 and TRBJ2-1; 8 bases are a match to TRBD1. This CDR3 is 15 amino acids long. The J segment lost 14 bases and the V segment lost 7 bases, leaving 22 bases of the junction unmatched. Germline-derived CDR1 and CDR2 are GTSNPN and SVGIG (reference sequence). The DNA for the CDR3 is TGTGCCTCGTCCGGTTCAGGGGGCTACACTGGCCGTGAGTTCTTC. It is translated as CASSGSGGYTGREFF.

The V and J genes are TRBV27 and TRBJ1-1; TRBD1 matches 8 bases. Trimming removed 5 bases from V and 6 bases from J; junction bases left unmatched: 8. The CDR3 covers 14 residues. Germline V gives CDR1 MNHEY, CDR2 SMNVEV (reference sequence). CDR3 bases: TGTGCCAGCAGTGTGACAGGGGTTACCGCTGAAGCTTTCTTT. It encodes CASSVTGVTAEAFF.

The chain uses TRBV29-1 and TRBJ1-1; D remains unclear. The CDR3 loop spans 13 amino acids. Germline values: CDR1 SQVTM, CDR2 ANQGSEA. V lost 7 bases and J lost 3, with 15 bases in between. CDR3 loop: CSGGSSFDTEAFF. The CDR3 DNA sequence: TGCAGCGGCGGGTCTTCCTTCGACACTGAAGCTTTCTTT.

The V gene is TRBV28, the J gene TRBJ1-2, with 7 positions matching TRBD1. Germline V gene data show CDR1 as MDHEN and CDR2 as SYDVKM. The V segment lost 5 bases and the J segment 0 bases; nucleotides outside the gene matches: 3. This CDR3 has 14 amino acids. CDR3 DNA sequence: TGTGCCAGCAGTGACAGGGCTACTAACTATGGCTACACCTTC. It is translated as CASSDRATNYGYTF.

The V and J genes are TRBV10-3 and TRBJ2-1, with D possibly matching TRBD2 (6 bases). V lost 11 bases and J 5 bases, leaving 13 bases between the germline ends. Germline CDR1 and CDR2: ENHRY and SYGVKD. This CDR3 is built from 12 residues. CDR3 DNA: TGTGCCGCCAGGACTATTAACAATGAGCAGTTCTTC. It specifies CAARTINNEQFF.

The rearrangement links TRBV7-2 to TRBJ2-7; 11 nucleotides line up with TRBD1. CDR3 size: 15 residues. CDR1 and CDR2 from the germline V gene are SGHTA and FQGNSA. V dropped 4 bases and J dropped 3; count of bases not matched to a gene: 5. CDR3: CASSSTGQGVYEQYF. In DNA, the CDR3 is TGTGCCAGCAGCTCGACGGGACAGGGGGTCTACGAGCAGTACTTC.

The rearrangement joins TRBV3-1 (or the pseudogene TRBV3-2) to TRBJ2-5; D is unresolved. The CDR3 runs to 13 residues. Germline V gene data show CDR1 as LGHDT and CDR2 as YNNKEL (reference sequence). V lost 4 bases and J 3 bases, leaving 9 bases between the germline ends. CDR3 residues: CASSRSVEETQYF. The CDR3 coding sequence is TGTGCCAGCAGCCGGAGCGTAGAAGAGACCCAGTACTTC.

The chain recombines TRBV30 with TRBJ1-5; a weak D match, TRBD1 (6 bases). Germline V gene data show CDR1 as GTSNPN and CDR2 as SVGIG (reference sequence). The germline V and J ends were trimmed by 0 bases and 1 base, with 10 bases remaining between them. The CDR3 spans 15 residues. The CDR3 DNA reads as TGTGCCTGGAGTGTAGGGGGTCCGAGCAATCAGCCCCAGCATTTT. Protein: CAWSVGGPSNQPQHF. Variable domain in full (rest from reference TRBV30 and TRBJ1-5): SQTIHQWPATLVQPVGSPLSLECTVEGTSNPNLYWYRQAAGRGLQLLFYSVGIGQISSEVPQNLSASRPQDRQFILSSKKLLLSDSGFYLCAWSVGGPSNQPQHFGDGTRLSIL.

The V call is TRBV19, the J call TRBJ2-7; possible D gene TRBD1, 6 bases. V was pared by 5 bases and J by 5 bases, with 13 bases between. Germline lookup yields CDR1 LNHDA and CDR2 SQIVND (reference sequence). CDR3 length: 13 residues. The CDR3 region has the DNA TGTGCCAGTAGTGTCACAGGGTTCGACGAGCAGTACTTC. Its protein is CASSVTGFDEQYF. Full variable domain (remainder filled in from reference TRBV19 and TRBJ2-7): DGGITQSPKYLFRKEGQNVTLSCEQNLNHDAMYWYRQDPGQGLRLIYYSQIVNDFQKGDIAEGYSVSREKKESFPLTVTSAQKNPTAFYLCASSVTGFDEQYFGPGTRLTVT.

A few counts support this clone. V and J are TRBV24-1 and TRBJ2-1, with D hard to call. Germline assignment: CDR1 KGHDR and CDR2 SFDVKD. Trimming took off 4 bases at V and 6 bases at J, with 9 bases between the two ends. This CDR3 spans 13 amino acids. The CDR3 nucleotides read TGTGCCACCAGTGAGGGTCTAGGCAATGAGCAGTTCTTC. Residues: CATSEGLGNEQFF.

This sequence joins TRBV7-2 and TRBJ1-5; D is undetermined. Germline CDR1 reads SGHTA; CDR2 reads FQGNSA. The V end lost 0 bases, the J end lost 9 bases, and 9 bases lay between the germline ends. The CDR3 contains 13 residues. The CDR3 DNA sequence: TGTGCCAGCAGCTTAGCGGGCGATCGGCCCCAGCATTTT. Protein: CASSLAGDRPQHF.

This clone appeared a single time. The rearrangement uses TRBV9 and TRBJ2-7; D perhaps matches TRBD2 (5 bases). The germline V gene has CDR1 SGDLS and CDR2 YYNGEE. The CDR3 consists of 14 residues. The V end was cut by 4 bases, the J end by 6 bases, with 17 bases between. The CDR3 DNA reads TGTGCCAGCAGCCGTTCCCCTCAAGCGGTCGAGCAGTACGTC. It encodes CASSRSPQAVEQYV.

V is TRBV18 and J is TRBJ2-2; D is unclear. V dropped 3 bases and J dropped 2 bases, with 16 bases sitting between them. Germline CDR1 KGHSH, CDR2 LQKENI. The CDR3 spans 17 residues. CDR3 region: CASSPPRSTINTGELFF. The CDR3 bases are TGTGCCAGCTCACCCCCCCGGAGTACTATCAACACCGGGGAGCTGTTTTTT.

The chain employs TRBV30 and TRBJ2-6; 7 bases are shared with TRBD2. The V and J ends lost 3 bases and 2 bases, in that order; junction bases with no gene match: 1. The CDR3 has 14 residues. Germline values: CDR1 GTSNPN, CDR2 SVGIG (reference sequence). The CDR3 nucleotides are TGTGCCTGGAGGGCGGGAGCTGGGGCCAACGTCCTGACTTTC. This codes for CAWRAGAGANVLTF.

As concerns this clone: At one boundary the junction diverges from the germline segment, which might be a read error. The rearrangement uses TRBV29-1 and TRBJ1-3; D unclear. The CDR3 consists of 14 residues. Germline assignment: CDR1 SQVTM and CDR2 ANQGSEA. CDR3 protein: CSVEDGVTGNTIYF. CDR3 DNA: TGCAGCGTGGAAGACGGGGTAACGGGAAACACCATATATTTT. Using reference TRBV29-1 and TRBJ1-3 for the parts outside the CDR3, the full variable domain is SAVISQKPSRDICQRGTSLTIQCQVDSQVTMMFWYRQQPGQSLTLIATANQGSEATYESGFVIDKFPISRPNLTFSTLTVSNMSPEDSSIYLCSVEDGVTGNTIYFGEGSWLTVV.

The chain couples TRBV13 to TRBJ2-1; D is perhaps TRBD1 (6 bases). The V gene's germline CDR1 is PRHDT and CDR2 FYEKMQ (reference sequence). Trimming stripped 6 bases from V and 5 bases from J, with 14 bases between. The CDR3 consists of 14 residues. The CDR3, as DNA: TGTGCCAGCAGGACAGGATTGGGCGACAATGAGCAGTTCTTC. Translation gives CASRTGLGDNEQFF.

The J gene is TRBJ2-3, the V gene TRBV7-3, with D maybe TRBD2 (6 bases). Per germline, CDR1 SGHTA and CDR2 FQGTGA. This CDR3 region has 15 residues. Trimming took 2 bases from V and 3 from J, leaving 12 bases between them. The CDR3 DNA is TGTGCCAGCAGCTTAGCACTAGCTGGGACAGATACGCAGTATTTT. Amino acid sequence: CASSLALAGTDTQYF.

Only one count was recorded for this clone. This chain links TRBV7-3 with TRBJ2-1; 9 bases align to TRBD1. Germline trimming cut 4 bases from V and 0 bases from J; bases unmatched to any gene: 13. Germline V lookup: CDR1 SGHTA, CDR2 FQGTGA. The CDR3 contains 19 residues. The CDR3 sequence: CASSSRAPGQGSSYNEQFF. CDR3 sequence (DNA): TGTGCCAGCAGCTCAAGGGCCCCGGGACAGGGAAGCTCCTACAATGAGCAGTTCTTC.

The chain carries TRBV13 and TRBJ2-3, with 11 bases lining up with TRBD2. The CDR3 sequence is 16 residues long. After removal of 4 bases from V and 4 bases from J, the junction contained 7 bases not matched to a gene. The germline gives CDR1 PRHDT, CDR2 FYEKMQ (reference sequence). The CDR3 DNA reads TGTGCCAGCAGCTCCTTAGCGGGAGGGCCTGCAGATACGCAGTATTTT. As protein: CASSSLAGGPADTQYF.

The J gene is TRBJ2-4, the V gene TRBV7-2; maybe TRBD2 (6 bases). V gave up 4 bases and J gave up 4 bases, with 14 bases separating them. Germline values: CDR1 SGHTA, CDR2 FQGNSA. This CDR3 is 15 amino acids long. DNA of the CDR3: TGTGCCAGCAGCTCCCCGGGACTGGAAAAAAACATTCAGTACTTC. It is translated as CASSSPGLEKNIQYF. The entire variable domain, with the rest obtained from reference TRBV7-2 and TRBJ2-4, is as follows: GAGVSQSPSNKVTEKGKDVELRCDPISGHTALYWYRQSLGQGLEFLIYFQGNSAPDKSGLPSDRFSAERTGGSVSTLTIQRTQQEDSAVYLCASSSPGLEKNIQYFGAGTRLSVL.

The rearrangement uses TRBV10-3 and TRBJ1-1; D unclear. The CDR3 sequence is 12 residues long. The V end lost 6 bases, the J end lost 1 base, and 6 bases lay between the germline ends. CDR1 and CDR2 from the germline V gene are ENHRY and SYGVKD. Here the CDR3 DNA reads TGTGCCATCAGGACACGGAACACTGAAGCTTTCTTT. Amino acids: CAIRTRNTEAFF.

The chain links TRBV11-2 to TRBJ2-3; 9 nucleotides agree with TRBD1. Trimming cost V 5 bases and J 7 bases; bases outside gene matches: 13. The CDR3 sequence is 16 residues long. Germline V lookup: CDR1 SGHAT, CDR2 FQNNGV. CDR3: CASSAQSGTGMNTQYF. The DNA for the CDR3 is TGTGCCAGCAGCGCCCAATCCGGGACAGGGATGAATACGCAGTATTTT.

The chain uses TRBV29-1 and TRBJ2-5; tentative D call: TRBD2 (6 bases). CDR3 length: 13 residues. Germline CDR1 and CDR2: SQVTM and ANQGSEA. V was shortened by 5 bases and J by 3 bases, with 13 bases between the two germline ends. DNA of the CDR3: TGCAGCGTTAGACTAGTAGGGGAAGAGACCCAGTACTTC. This codes for CSVRLVGEETQYF. The full variable domain, in which reference TRBV29-1 and TRBJ2-5 provide the parts outside the CDR3, is SAVISQKPSRDICQRGTSLTIQCQVDSQVTMMFWYRQQPGQSLTLIATANQGSEATYESGFVIDKFPISRPNLTFSTLTVSNMSPEDSSIYLCSVRLVGEETQYFGPGTRLLVL.

V usage is TRBV7-3 and J usage is TRBJ2-1; TRBD1 matches at 10 bases. The CDR3 extends over 15 amino acids. V lost 5 bases and J lost 8; bases outside the gene matches: 9. From germline, CDR1 is SGHTA and CDR2 FQGTGA. The CDR3 region is CASSATGQGLDEQFF. For the CDR3, the DNA is TGTGCCAGCAGCGCCACGGGACAGGGGCTGGATGAGCAGTTCTTC.

This clone was found a few times. This sequence joins TRBV20-1 and TRBJ1-1; no reliable D call. Looked up from germline, CDR1 is DFQATT and CDR2 is SNEGSKA (reference sequence). The CDR3 runs 10 residues. Trimming took 2 bases from V and 9 from J, leaving 7 bases between them. CDR3: CSARTQKAFF. CDR3 coding DNA: TGCAGTGCTAGAACCCAGAAAGCTTTCTTT.

V usage is TRBV24-1 and J usage is TRBJ2-5; 11 bases are a match to TRBD1. The CDR3 has 15 residues. Germline CDR1 and CDR2: KGHDR and SFDVKD. After removal of 5 bases from V and 5 bases from J, the junction contained 6 bases not matched to a gene. Here the CDR3 reads CATSVGQGERETQYF. The CDR3 DNA is TGTGCCACCAGTGTGGGACAGGGGGAGAGGGAGACCCAGTACTTC.

The chain recombines TRBV20-1 with TRBJ1-5; tentatively, D is TRBD1 (6 bases). Trimming pared 3 bases from V and 8 bases from J, leaving 14 bases between. This CDR3 contains 13 residues. Germline assignment: CDR1 DFQATT and CDR2 SNEGSKA (reference sequence). The CDR3 DNA sequence: TGCAGTGCTAGTAGCAGGGGATCGGAGCCCCAGCATTTT. It specifies CSASSRGSEPQHF.

The chain links TRBV9 to TRBJ2-2, with 9 bases identical to TRBD2. The CDR3 length is 13 residues. The junction had 2 bases not matched to a gene; V was cut back by 7 bases and J by 4 bases. Germline CDR1 and CDR2: SGDLS and YYNGEE. The CDR3 reads CASLREGTGELFF. The CDR3 DNA reads as TGTGCCAGCTTGCGGGAGGGCACCGGGGAGCTGTTTTTT.